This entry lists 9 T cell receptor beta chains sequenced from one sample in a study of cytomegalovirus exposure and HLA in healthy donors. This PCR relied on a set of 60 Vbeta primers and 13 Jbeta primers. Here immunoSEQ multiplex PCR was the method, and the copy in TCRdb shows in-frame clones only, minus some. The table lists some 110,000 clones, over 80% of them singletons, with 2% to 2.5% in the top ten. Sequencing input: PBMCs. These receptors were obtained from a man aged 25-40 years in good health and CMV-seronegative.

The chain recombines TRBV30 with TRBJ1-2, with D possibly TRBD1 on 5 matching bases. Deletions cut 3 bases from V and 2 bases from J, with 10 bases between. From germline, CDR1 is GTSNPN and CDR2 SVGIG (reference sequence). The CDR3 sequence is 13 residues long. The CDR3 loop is CAWSWGPNYGYTF. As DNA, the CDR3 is TGTGCCTGGAGCTGGGGCCCGAACTATGGCTACACCTTC.

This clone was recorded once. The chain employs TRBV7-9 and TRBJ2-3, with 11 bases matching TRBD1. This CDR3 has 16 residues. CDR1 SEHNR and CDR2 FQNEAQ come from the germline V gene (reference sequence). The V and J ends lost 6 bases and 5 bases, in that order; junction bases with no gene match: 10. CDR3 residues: CASSPWTGGWRDTQYF. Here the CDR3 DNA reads TGTGCCAGCAGTCCTTGGACAGGGGGCTGGAGAGATACGCAGTATTTT. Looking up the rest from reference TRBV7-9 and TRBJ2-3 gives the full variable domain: DTGVSQNPRHKITKRGQNVTFRCDPISEHNRLYWYRQTLGQGPEFLTYFQNEAQLEKSRLLSDRFSAERPKGSFSTLEIQRTEQGDSAMYLCASSPWTGGWRDTQYFGPGTRLTVL.

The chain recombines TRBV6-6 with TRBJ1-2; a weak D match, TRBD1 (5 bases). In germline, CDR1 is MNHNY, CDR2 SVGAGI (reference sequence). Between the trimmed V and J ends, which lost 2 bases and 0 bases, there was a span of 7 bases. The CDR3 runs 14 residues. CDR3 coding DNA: TGTGCCAGCAGTTACGACAGCTCTAACTATGGCTACACCTTC. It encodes CASSYDSSNYGYTF.

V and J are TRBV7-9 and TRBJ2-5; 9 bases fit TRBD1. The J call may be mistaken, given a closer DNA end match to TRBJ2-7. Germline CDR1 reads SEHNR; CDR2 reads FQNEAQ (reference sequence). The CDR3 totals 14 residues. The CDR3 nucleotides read TGTGCCAGCAGCGGCGGACAGGGGTCCTACGAGCAGTACTTC. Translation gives CASSGGQGSYEQYF.

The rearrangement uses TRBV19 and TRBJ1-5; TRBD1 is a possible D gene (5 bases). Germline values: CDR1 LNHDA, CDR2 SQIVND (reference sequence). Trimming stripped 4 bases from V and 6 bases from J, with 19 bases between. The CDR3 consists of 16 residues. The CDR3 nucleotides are TGTGCCAGTAGTACCCTGACTGCGGCGGGGGGTCAGCCCCAGCATTTT. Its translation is CASSTLTAAGGQPQHF.

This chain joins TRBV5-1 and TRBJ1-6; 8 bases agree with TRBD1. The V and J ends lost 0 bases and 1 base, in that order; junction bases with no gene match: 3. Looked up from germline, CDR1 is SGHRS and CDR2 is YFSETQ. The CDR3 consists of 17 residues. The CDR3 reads CASSLEDRASYNSPLHF. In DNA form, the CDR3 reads TGCGCCAGCAGCTTGGAGGACAGGGCTTCCTATAATTCACCCCTCCACTTT.

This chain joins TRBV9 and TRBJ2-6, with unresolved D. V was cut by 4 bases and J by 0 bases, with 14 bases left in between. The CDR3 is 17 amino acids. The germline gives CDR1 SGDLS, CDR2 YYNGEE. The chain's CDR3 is CASSLTAIYSGANVLTF. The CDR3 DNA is TGTGCCAGCAGCCTTACAGCTATCTACTCTGGGGCCAACGTCCTGACTTTC.

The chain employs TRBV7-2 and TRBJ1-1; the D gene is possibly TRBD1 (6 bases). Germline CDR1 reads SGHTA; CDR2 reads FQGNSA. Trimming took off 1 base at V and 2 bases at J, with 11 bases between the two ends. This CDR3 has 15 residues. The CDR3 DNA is TGTGCCAGCAGCTTAGTTGGGACACCCAACACTGAAGCTTTCTTT. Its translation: CASSLVGTPNTEAFF.

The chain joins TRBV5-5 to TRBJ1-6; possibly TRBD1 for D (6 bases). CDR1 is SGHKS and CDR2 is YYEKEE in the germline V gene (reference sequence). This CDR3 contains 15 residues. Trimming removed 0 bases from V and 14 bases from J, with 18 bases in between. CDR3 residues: CASSLAAQGHRALHF. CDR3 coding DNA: TGTGCCAGCAGCTTGGCCGCCCAGGGGCATAGGGCCCTCCACTTT.